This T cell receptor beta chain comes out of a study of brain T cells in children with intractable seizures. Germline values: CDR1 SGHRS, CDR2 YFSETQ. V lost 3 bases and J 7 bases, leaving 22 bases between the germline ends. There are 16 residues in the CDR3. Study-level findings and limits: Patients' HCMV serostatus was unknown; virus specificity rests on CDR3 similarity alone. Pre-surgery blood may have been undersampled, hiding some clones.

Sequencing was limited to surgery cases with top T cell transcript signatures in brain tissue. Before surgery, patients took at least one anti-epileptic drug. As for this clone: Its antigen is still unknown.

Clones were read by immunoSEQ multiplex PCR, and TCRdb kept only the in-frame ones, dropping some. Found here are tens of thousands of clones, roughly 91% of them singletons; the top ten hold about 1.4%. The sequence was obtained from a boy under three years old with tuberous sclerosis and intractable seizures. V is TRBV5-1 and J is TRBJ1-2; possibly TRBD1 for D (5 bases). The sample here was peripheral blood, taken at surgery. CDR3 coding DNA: TGCGCCAGCAGCTGGAGCCCGGGACCTAAGGGCACTGGCTACACCTTC. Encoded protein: CASSWSPGPKGTGYTF. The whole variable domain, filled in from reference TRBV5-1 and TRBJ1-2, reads KAGVTQTPRYLIKTRGQQVTLSCSPISGHRSVSWYQQTPGQGLQFLFEYFSETQRNKGNFPGRFSGRQFSNSRSEMNVSTLELGDSALYLCASSWSPGPKGTGYTFGSGTRLTVV.